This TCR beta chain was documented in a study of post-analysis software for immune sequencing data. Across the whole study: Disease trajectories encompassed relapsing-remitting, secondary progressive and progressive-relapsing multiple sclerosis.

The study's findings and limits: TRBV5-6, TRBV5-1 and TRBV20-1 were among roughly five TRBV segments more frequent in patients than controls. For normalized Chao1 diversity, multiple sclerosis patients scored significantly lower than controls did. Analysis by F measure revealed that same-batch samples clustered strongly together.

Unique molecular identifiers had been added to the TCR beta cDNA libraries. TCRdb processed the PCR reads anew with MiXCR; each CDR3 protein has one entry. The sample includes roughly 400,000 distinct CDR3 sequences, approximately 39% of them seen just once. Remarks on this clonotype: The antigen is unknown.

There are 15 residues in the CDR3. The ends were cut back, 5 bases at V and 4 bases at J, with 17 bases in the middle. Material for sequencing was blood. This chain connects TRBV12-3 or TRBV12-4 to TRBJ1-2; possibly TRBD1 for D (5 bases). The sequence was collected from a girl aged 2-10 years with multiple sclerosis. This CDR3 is CASSPDPGTAYGYTF. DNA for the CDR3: TGTGCCAGCAGTCCCGATCCTGGGACGGCCTATGGCTACACCTTC.